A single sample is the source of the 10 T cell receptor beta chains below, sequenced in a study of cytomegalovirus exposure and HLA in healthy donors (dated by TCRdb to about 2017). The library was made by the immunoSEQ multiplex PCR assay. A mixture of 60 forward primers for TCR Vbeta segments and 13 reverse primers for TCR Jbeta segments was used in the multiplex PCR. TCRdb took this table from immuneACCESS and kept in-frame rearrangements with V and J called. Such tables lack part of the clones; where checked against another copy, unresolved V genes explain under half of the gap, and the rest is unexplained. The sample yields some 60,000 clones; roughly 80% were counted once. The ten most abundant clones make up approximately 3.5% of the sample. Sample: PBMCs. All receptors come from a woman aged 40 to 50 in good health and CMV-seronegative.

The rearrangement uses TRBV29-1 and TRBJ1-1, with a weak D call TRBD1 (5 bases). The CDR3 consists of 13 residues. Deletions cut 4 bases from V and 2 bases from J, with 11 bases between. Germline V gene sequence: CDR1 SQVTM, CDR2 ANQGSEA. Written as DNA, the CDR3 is TGCAGCGTTGTCGGTCAGGGTAACACTGAAGCTTTCTTT. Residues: CSVVGQGNTEAFF.

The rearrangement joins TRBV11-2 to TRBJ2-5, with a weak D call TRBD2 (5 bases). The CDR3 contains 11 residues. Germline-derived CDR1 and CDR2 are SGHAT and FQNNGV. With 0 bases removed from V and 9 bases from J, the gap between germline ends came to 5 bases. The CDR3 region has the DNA TGTGCCAGCAGCTTAGAGGGAGCCCAGTACTTC. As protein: CASSLEGAQYF.

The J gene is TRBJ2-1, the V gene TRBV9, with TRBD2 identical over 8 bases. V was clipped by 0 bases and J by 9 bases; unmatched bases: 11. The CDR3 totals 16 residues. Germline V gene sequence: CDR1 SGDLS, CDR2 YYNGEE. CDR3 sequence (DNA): TGTGCCAGCAGCGTAGGGGTCGGGAGGGCCGCCCGTGAGCAGTTCTTC. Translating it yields CASSVGVGRAAREQFF.

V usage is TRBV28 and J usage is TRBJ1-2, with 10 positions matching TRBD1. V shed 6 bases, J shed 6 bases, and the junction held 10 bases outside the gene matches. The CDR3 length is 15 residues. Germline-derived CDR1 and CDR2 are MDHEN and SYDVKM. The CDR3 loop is CASSSIGTGVDGYTF. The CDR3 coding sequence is TGTGCCAGCAGCTCGATAGGGACAGGGGTTGATGGCTACACCTTC.

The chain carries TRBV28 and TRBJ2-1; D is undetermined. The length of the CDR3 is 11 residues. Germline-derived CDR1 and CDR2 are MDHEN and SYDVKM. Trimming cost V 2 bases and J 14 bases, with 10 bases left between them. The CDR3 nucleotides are TGTGCCAGCAGTTTAGTCAGTCGCAAGTTCTTC. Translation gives CASSLVSRKFF.

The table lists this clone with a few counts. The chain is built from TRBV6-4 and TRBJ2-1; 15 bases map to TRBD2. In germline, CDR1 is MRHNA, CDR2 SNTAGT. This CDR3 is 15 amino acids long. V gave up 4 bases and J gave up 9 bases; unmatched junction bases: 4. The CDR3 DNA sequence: TGTGCCAGCAGTGCCCGGACTAGCGGGAGGGCTGAGCAGTTCTTC. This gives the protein CASSARTSGRAEQFF.

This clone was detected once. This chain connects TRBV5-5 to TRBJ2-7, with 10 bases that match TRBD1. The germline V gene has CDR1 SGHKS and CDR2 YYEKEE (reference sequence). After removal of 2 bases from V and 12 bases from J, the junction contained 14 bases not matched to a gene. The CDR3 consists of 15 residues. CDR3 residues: CASSLIGTGAQEAYF. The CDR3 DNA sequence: TGTGCCAGCAGCTTAATAGGGACAGGGGCTCAGGAGGCGTACTTC.

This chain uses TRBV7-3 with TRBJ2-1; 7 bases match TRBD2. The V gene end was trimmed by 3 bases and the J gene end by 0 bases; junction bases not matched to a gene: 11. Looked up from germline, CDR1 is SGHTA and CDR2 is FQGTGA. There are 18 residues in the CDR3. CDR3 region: CASSLGRERGSSYNEQFF. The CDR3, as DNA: TGTGCCAGCAGCTTGGGCAGGGAGCGGGGTAGCTCCTACAATGAGCAGTTCTTC. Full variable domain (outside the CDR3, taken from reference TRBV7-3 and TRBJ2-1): GAGVSQTPSNKVTEKGKYVELRCDPISGHTALYWYRQSLGQGPEFLIYFQGTGAADDSGLPNDRFFAVRPEGSVSTLKIQRTERGDSAVYLCASSLGRERGSSYNEQFFGPGTRLTVL.

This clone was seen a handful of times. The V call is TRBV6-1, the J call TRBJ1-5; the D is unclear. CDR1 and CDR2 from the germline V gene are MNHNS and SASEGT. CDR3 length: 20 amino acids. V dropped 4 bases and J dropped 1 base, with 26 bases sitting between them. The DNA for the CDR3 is TGTGCCAGCAGTGGAGGACTCCTGCGGACCGCCCTTTCGAGCAATCAGCCCCAGCATTTT. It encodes CASSGGLLRTALSSNQPQHF.

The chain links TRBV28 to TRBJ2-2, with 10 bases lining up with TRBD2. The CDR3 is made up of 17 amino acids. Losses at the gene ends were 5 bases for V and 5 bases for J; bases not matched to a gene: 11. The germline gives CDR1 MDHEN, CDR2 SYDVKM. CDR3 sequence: CASSPPKVTSGTGELFF. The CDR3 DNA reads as TGTGCCAGCAGTCCTCCGAAAGTGACTAGCGGGACCGGGGAGCTGTTTTTT. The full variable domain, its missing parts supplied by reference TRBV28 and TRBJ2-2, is DVKVTQSSRYLVKRTGEKVFLECVQDMDHENMFWYRQDPGLGLRLIYFSYDVKMKEKGDIPEGYSVSREKKERFSLILESASTNQTSMYLCASSPPKVTSGTGELFFGEGSRLTVL.